A selection of T cell receptor beta chains follows, all from one sample in a study of T cells in Graves' hyperthyroidism and ophthalmopathy. In TCRdb, the multiplex PCR reads were re-called with MiXCR into one record per CDR3 protein. The sample carries 490,000 or so distinct CDR3 sequences, about 20% recorded once. Material for sequencing was blood. These receptors all stem from a woman aged 65 to 85 with Graves' ophthalmopathy. The CDR3 runs from the conserved cysteine through the conserved F or W. Each record gives: J gene, V gene, CDR3 protein.

J: TRBJ2-1; V: TRBV20-1; CDR3: CSARHYNEQFF
J: TRBJ2-7; V: TRBV29-1; CDR3: CSVEQGAFEQYF
J: TRBJ1-3; V: TRBV4-2; CDR3: CASSLSHPGNTIYF
J: TRBJ2-5; V: TRBV5-5; CDR3: CASSSIETQYF
J: TRBJ2-5; V: TRBV25-1; CDR3: CASSVSGRPETQYF
J: TRBJ1-2; V: TRBV7-8; CDR3: CASSLLIGAIYGYTF
J: TRBJ2-7; V: TRBV6-6; CDR3: CASSYTTGAEQYF
J: TRBJ2-3; V: TRBV15; CDR3: CATSRDPSDTQYF
J: TRBJ2-1; V: TRBV20-1; CDR3: CSARDMARPDNEQFF
J: TRBJ1-1; V: TRBV7-9; CDR3: CASSSTGGKAFF
J: TRBJ2-5; V: TRBV28; CDR3: CASSSTGTGFQETQYF
J: TRBJ2-3; V: TRBV19; CDR3: CASSMAGGRSTDTQYF
J: TRBJ2-2; V: TRBV5-1; CDR3: CASSLGVGLGSGELFF
J: TRBJ1-1; V: TRBV12-3/TRBV12-4; CDR3: CASSLTGAEAFF
J: TRBJ1-2; V: TRBV7-2; CDR3: CASSLAGTGLGYTF
J: TRBJ2-5; V: TRBV10-3; CDR3: CAISVLGQQETQYF
J: TRBJ2-7; V: TRBV7-6; CDR3: CASTPGTSSYEQYF
J: TRBJ2-3; V: TRBV24-1; CDR3: CATSALTDEGTDTQYF
J: TRBJ2-2; V: TRBV7-3; CDR3: CASSQTPRANTGELFF
J: TRBJ1-2; V: TRBV5-1; CDR3: CASSHQDRGGGYTF
J: TRBJ1-1; V: TRBV11-3; CDR3: CASSLFGDTEAFF
J: TRBJ2-1; V: TRBV5-1; CDR3: CASSPRRGTGQVNEQFF
J: TRBJ1-4; V: TRBV20-1; CDR3: CRATGGTNEKLFF
J: TRBJ2-2; V: TRBV28; CDR3: CASVGTGELFF
J: TRBJ2-4; V: TRBV28; CDR3: CASSFVGVLAKNIQYF
J: TRBJ2-3; V: TRBV15; CDR3: CATSRGLATAQYF
J: TRBJ2-7; V: TRBV9; CDR3: CASSVVGGEQYF
J: TRBJ2-2; V: TRBV19; CDR3: CASSSRAATSTTGELFF
J: TRBJ2-7; V: TRBV28; CDR3: CASRTSRAGGLSYEQYF
J: TRBJ2-2; V: TRBV6-1; CDR3: CASSVGTGDTGELFF
J: TRBJ1-1; V: TRBV28; CDR3: CASSLGWGQGLLNTEAFF
J: TRBJ2-1; V: TRBV28; CDR3: CASQTSGPYNEQFF
J: TRBJ2-7; V: TRBV5-4; CDR3: CASSGRDRGNEQYF
J: TRBJ2-5; V: TRBV20-1; CDR3: CSARLAPAETQYF
J: TRBJ2-2; V: TRBV5-6; CDR3: CASSPGGPTGSTGELFF
J: TRBJ1-2; V: TRBV2; CDR3: CASRQRGYTF
J: TRBJ2-1; V: TRBV27; CDR3: CASIPTEGQIYNEQFF
J: TRBJ1-2; V: TRBV20-1; CDR3: CSARGGEGYTF
J: TRBJ2-5; V: TRBV6-2/TRBV6-3; CDR3: CASGHGPETQYF
J: TRBJ2-2; V: TRBV12-3/TRBV12-4; CDR3: CASRISGNTGELFF
J: TRBJ2-2; V: TRBV5-6; CDR3: CASSLGHGVRGTGELFF
J: TRBJ2-3; V: TRBV7-8; CDR3: CASSLAPGQRAQYF
J: TRBJ2-4; V: TRBV5-1; CDR3: CASSLGTGGTKNIQYF
J: TRBJ1-2; V: TRBV2; CDR3: CASSEALLAGNYGYTF
J: TRBJ2-7; V: TRBV12-3/TRBV12-4; CDR3: CASTQGGLYEQYF
J: TRBJ1-3; V: TRBV7-2; CDR3: CASSLLQGFDTIYF